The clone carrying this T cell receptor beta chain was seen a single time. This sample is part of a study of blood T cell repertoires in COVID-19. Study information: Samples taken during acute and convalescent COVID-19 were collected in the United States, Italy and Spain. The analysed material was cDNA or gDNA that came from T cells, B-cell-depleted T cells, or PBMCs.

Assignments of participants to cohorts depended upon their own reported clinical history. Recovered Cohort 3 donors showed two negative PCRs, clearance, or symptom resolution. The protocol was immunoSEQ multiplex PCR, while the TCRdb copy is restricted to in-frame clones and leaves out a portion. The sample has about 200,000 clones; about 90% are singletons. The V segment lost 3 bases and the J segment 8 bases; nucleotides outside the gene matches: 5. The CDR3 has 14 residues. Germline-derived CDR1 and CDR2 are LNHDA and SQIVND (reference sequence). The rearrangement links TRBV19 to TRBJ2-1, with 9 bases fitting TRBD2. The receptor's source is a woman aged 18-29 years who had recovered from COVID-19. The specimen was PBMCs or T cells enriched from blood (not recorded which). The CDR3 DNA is TGTGCCAGTAGTATTGGGCGGGGGGGTGATGAGCAGTTCTTC. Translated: CASSIGRGGDEQFF.